This T cell receptor beta chain was captured in a study of persistence of HIV-infected CD4 T cells. Across the study: A couple of participants gave one leukapheresis sample; others gave up to about 200 mL blood repeatedly.

Trimming took off 3 bases at V and 3 bases at J, with 18 bases between the two ends. The V gene's germline CDR1 is MNHEY and CDR2 SMNVEV (reference sequence). This CDR3 region has 17 residues. The immunoSEQ assay was version 4, run in survey mode. Template was genomic DNA at about 9.3 ng/uL, with up to roughly 1 ug used per sample. Profiling relied on immunoSEQ multiplex PCR, and the TCRdb table lists in-frame clones only, not all of them. The sample includes about 46,000 clones, 90% of them seen just once. Anti-CD3/anti-CD28 beads served as a nonspecific positive control stimulus. CD4+ T cells upregulating both CD40 ligand and CD69 were sorted as responding cells. Plasma HIV-1 RNA stayed below 50 copies/mL for at least 4 years. A note on this clone: Antigen unknown.

Study-wide findings and caveats: Rare CMV-responding cells carrying HIV-1 proviruses were not analyzed separately for TCR.

This TCR came from an adult woman with HIV who was CMV-seropositive. The starting material was CD4+ T cells sorted from PBMCs after roughly 18-hour stimulation, obtained from a patient who received antiretroviral therapy. This chain connects TRBV27 to TRBJ2-1; D possibly corresponds to TRBD2 (5 bases). In DNA form, the CDR3 reads TGTGCCAGCAGTTTGAGGGCAGGTGGAGGAAGCTACAATGAGCAGTTCTTC. This encodes CASSLRAGGGSYNEQFF.